The 10 T cell receptor beta chains given below trace back to one sample, sequenced in a study of radiotherapy plus CTLA-4 blockade in lung cancer. TCRdb's copy holds only in-frame clones and misses some; the assay was immunoSEQ multiplex PCR. The sample has approximately 100,000 clones, over 75% seen once; the top ten hold 2% to 3%. Sequenced material: peripheral blood, taken from a patient treated with radiotherapy plus ipilimumab. These receptors were collected from a human donor with non-small cell lung cancer that progressed on radiotherapy plus ipilimumab. Some clones in this sample may be carry-over from other donors' samples.

This clone was observed a single time. The chain combines TRBV2 with TRBJ1-4; D not certain. The CDR3 is 14 residues long. V shed 5 bases and J shed 0 bases, with 7 bases lying between them. The germline V gene encodes CDR1 SNHLY and CDR2 FYNNEI. CDR3 region: CASSRVTTNEKLFF. The CDR3 DNA follows: TGTGCCAGCAGTAGGGTGACAACTAATGAAAAACTGTTTTTT.

This clone has a single count. The chain has TRBV9 and TRBJ2-2; D is uncertain. V lost 3 bases, J lost 1 base, and 7 bases lay in between. Germline lookup yields CDR1 SGDLS and CDR2 YYNGEE. The CDR3 has 14 residues. This chain's CDR3 is CASSATVNTGELFF. CDR3 DNA: TGTGCCAGCAGCGCGACGGTGAACACCGGGGAGCTGTTTTTT.

This clone was observed a few times. This chain uses TRBV18 with TRBJ1-2; D possibly corresponds to TRBD1 (5 bases). V was clipped by 3 bases and J by 2 bases, with 13 bases between them. The V gene's germline CDR1 is KGHSH and CDR2 LQKENI. This CDR3 is built from 15 residues. The CDR3 sequence: CASSPSGLGNYGYTF. DNA for the CDR3: TGTGCCAGCTCACCTTCGGGACTCGGAAACTATGGCTACACCTTC.

The chain has TRBV19 and TRBJ2-7, with D possibly TRBD2 on 5 matching bases. The CDR3 length is 14 residues. CDR1 LNHDA and CDR2 SQIVND come from the germline V gene (reference sequence). The germline V and J ends were trimmed by 4 bases and 2 bases, with 12 bases remaining between them. The CDR3 region has the DNA TGTGCCAGTAGTACTCGGGGATTTACCTACGAGCAGTACTTC. It is translated as CASSTRGFTYEQYF.

This chain links TRBV7-8 with TRBJ1-5; D might be TRBD1 (5 bases). This CDR3 comprises 16 residues. CDR1 and CDR2 (germline): SGHVS, FQNEAQ. Trimming took 0 bases from V and 3 from J, leaving 12 bases between them. CDR3 region: CASSLAGGYYNQPQHF. CDR3 DNA: TGTGCCAGCAGCTTAGCGGGGGGGTATTACAATCAGCCCCAGCATTTT.

This clone has a single count. The chain joins TRBV28 to TRBJ1-1; D is perhaps TRBD1 (6 bases). Germline CDR1 is MDHEN and CDR2 is SYDVKM. V shed 7 bases and J shed 1 base, with 16 bases lying between them. CDR3 length: 15 residues. This CDR3 reads CASTNPRGGNTEAFF. The CDR3, as DNA: TGTGCCAGCACTAACCCGAGGGGGGGGAACACTGAAGCTTTCTTT. Variable domain in full (rest from reference TRBV28 and TRBJ1-1): DVKVTQSSRYLVKRTGEKVFLECVQDMDHENMFWYRQDPGLGLRLIYFSYDVKMKEKGDIPEGYSVSREKKERFSLILESASTNQTSMYLCASTNPRGGNTEAFFGQGTRLTVV.

The rearrangement joins TRBV4-2 to TRBJ2-7, with TRBD2 identical over 15 bases. After removal of 4 bases from V and 4 bases from J, the junction contained 2 bases not matched to a gene. Germline V CDR1 and CDR2: LGHNA, YNFKEQ. This CDR3 is 15 amino acids long. The CDR3 region has the DNA TGTGCCAGCAGCCGAGGACTAGCGGGGGGGTACGAGCAGTACTTC. The encoded protein is CASSRGLAGGYEQYF.

This clone was seen only a few times. V gene TRBV10-2 combines with J gene TRBJ1-6; D gene ambiguous. V dropped 2 bases and J dropped 8 bases, with 7 bases sitting between them. The CDR3 extends over 13 amino acids. Germline CDR1 is WSHSY and CDR2 is SAAADI. The CDR3 nucleotides are TGCGCCAGCAGTGAGATAAGGGATTCACCCCTCCACTTT. This translates into CASSEIRDSPLHF.

CDR3 protein: CASRGGQGTINSPLHF. CDR3 bases: TGTGCCAGCAGGGGAGGACAGGGGACTATCAATTCACCCCTCCACTTT. This rearrangement joins TRBV28 to TRBJ1-6; 9 bases fit TRBD1. The germline V gene encodes CDR1 MDHEN and CDR2 SYDVKM. J lost 7 bases, V lost 6 bases, and 10 bases had no gene match. This CDR3 has 16 residues.

This chain uses TRBV10-3 with TRBJ2-3, with a possible D match to TRBD2 (7 bases). V was clipped by 3 bases and J by 5 bases, with 15 bases between them. Germline V CDR1 and CDR2: ENHRY, SYGVKD. The CDR3 runs 15 residues. The CDR3 loop reads CAISDGGRVEDTQYF. CDR3 nucleotides: TGTGCCATCAGTGACGGGGGGCGCGTAGAAGATACGCAGTATTTT.